The clone carrying this TCR beta chain has a handful of counts. Its antigen is unknown. Researchers took RNA transcripts and amplified the TCR beta CDR3 regions from them. The HTBI primer set drove a first-round RT-PCR of the TCR CDR3. Each CDR3 protein is one row after TCRdb ran MiXCR on the multiplex PCR reads. This repertoire shows about 350,000 distinct CDR3 sequences, 18% found once; its top ten account for around 15%. Disease duration was under 3 months in the ophthalmopathy patients, who also had a Clinical Activity Score of at least 3 and a NOSPECS grade of at least 4. Exclusion criteria comprised uncontrolled infection, other autoimmune disease, pregnancy or lactation. The data stem from a study of T cells in Graves' hyperthyroidism and ophthalmopathy. Study-level findings and limits: Expanded thyroid clonotypes (above 0.001) were mostly also found in blood.

Germline CDR1 is MNHEY and CDR2 is SVGEGT. The trim removed 2 bases at V and 7 bases at J, leaving 14 bases unmatched. The CDR3 is 17 amino acids. The sequencing sample was made of blood. V and J are TRBV6-2 or TRBV6-3 and TRBJ1-5, with 7 bases matching TRBD1. The clonotype comes from a middle-aged woman with Graves' ophthalmopathy. The DNA of the CDR3 is TGTGCCAGCAGTTACACCTTAAAAGGGGGCGCGAGGCAGCCCCAGCATTTT. Residues: CASSYTLKGGARQPQHF.